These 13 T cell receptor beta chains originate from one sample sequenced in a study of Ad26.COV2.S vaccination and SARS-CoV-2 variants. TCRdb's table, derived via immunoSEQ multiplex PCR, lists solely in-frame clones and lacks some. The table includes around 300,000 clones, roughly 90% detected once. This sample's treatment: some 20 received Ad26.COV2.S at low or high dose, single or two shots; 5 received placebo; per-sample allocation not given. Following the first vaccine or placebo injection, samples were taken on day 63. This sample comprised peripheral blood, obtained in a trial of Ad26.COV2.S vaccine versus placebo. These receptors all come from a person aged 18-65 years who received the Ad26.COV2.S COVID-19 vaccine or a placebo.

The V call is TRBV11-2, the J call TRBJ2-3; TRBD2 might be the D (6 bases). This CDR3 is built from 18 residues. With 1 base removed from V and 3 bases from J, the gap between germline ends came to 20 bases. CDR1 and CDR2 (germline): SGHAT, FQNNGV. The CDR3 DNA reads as TGTGCCAGCAGCTTAGGAGGGTGGACGGTTGCGGGGACAGATACGCAGTATTTT. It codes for CASSLGGWTVAGTDTQYF.

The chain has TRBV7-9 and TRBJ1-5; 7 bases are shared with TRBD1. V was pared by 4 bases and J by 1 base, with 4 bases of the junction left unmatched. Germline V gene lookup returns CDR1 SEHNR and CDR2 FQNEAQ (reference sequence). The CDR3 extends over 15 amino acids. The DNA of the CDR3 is TGTGCCAGCAGCTCAGGGGGAGGGAGCAATCAGCCCCAGCATTTT. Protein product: CASSSGGGSNQPQHF.

CDR3 protein: CAIRGLSGEGNEQFF. CDR3 sequence (DNA): TGTGCCATCAGGGGACTTAGCGGGGAAGGTAATGAGCAGTTCTTC. V usage is TRBV10-3 and J usage is TRBJ2-1; 8 bases align to TRBD2. The CDR3 totals 15 residues. CDR1 is ENHRY and CDR2 is SYGVKD in the germline V gene. With V trimmed by 6 bases and J by 7 bases, 11 bases remained unmatched.

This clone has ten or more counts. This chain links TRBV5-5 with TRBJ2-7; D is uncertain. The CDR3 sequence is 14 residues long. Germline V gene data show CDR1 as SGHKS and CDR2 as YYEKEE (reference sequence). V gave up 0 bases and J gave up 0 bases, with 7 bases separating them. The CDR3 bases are TGTGCCAGCAGCTTGGATGCGAGCTCCTACGAGCAGTACTTC. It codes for CASSLDASSYEQYF.

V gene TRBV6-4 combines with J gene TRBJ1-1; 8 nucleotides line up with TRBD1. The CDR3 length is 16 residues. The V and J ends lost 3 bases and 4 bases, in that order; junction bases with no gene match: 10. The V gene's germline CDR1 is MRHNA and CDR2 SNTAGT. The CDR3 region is CASSEQGVSLPTEAFF. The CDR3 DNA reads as TGTGCCAGCAGTGAACAGGGGGTCTCTCTCCCCACTGAAGCTTTCTTT.

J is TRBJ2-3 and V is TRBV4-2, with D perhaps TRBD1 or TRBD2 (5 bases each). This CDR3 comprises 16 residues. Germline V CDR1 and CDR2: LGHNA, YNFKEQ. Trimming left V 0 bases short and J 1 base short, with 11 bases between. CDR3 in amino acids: CASSQDFQGGTDTQYF. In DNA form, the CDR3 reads TGTGCCAGCAGCCAAGATTTTCAGGGAGGCACAGATACGCAGTATTTT.

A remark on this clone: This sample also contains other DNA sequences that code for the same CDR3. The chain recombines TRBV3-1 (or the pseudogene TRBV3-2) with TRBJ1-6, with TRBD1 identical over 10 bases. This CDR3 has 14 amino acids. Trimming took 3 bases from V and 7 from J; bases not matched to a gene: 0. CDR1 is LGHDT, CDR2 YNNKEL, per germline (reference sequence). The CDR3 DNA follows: TGTGCCAGCAGCCAGGGACAGGGGAATTCACCCCTCCACTTT. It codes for CASSQGQGNSPLHF.

CDR3: CASSQAPDEQFF. CDR3 DNA: TGTGCCAGCAGTCAAGCCCCCGATGAGCAGTTCTTC. The gene calls are TRBV27 and TRBJ2-1; no clear D gene. Germline V gives CDR1 MNHEY, CDR2 SMNVEV (reference sequence). V was trimmed by 5 bases and J by 8 bases, leaving 10 bases between them. CDR3 length: 12 amino acids.

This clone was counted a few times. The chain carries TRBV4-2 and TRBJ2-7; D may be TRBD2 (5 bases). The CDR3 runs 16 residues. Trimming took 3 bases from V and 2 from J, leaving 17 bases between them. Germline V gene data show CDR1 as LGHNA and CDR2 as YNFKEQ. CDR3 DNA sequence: TGTGCCAGCAGCCAGGAGGCGGGCAGTCTTACCTACGAGCAGTACTTC. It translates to CASSQEAGSLTYEQYF.

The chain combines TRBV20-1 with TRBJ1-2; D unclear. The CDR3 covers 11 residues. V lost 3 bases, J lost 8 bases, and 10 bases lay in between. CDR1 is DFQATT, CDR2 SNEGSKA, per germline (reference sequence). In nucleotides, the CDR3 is TGCAGTGCTAGGGCCCCGTTAGGCTACACCTTC. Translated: CSARAPLGYTF.

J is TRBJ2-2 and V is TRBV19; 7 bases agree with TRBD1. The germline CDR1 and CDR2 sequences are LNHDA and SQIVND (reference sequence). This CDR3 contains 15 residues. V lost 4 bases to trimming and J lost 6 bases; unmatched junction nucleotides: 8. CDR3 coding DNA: TGTGCCAGTAGTAAAACAGGGGTCGCCGCCGGGGAGCTGTTTTTT. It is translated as CASSKTGVAAGELFF.

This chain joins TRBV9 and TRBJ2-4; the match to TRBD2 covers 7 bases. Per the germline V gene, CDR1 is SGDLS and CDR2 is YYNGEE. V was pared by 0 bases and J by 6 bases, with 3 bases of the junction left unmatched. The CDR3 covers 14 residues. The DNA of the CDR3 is TGTGCCAGCAGCGTAGCCAGGGAGGGAAACATTCAGTACTTC. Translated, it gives CASSVAREGNIQYF. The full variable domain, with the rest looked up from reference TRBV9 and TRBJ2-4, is DSGVTQTPKHLITATGQRVTLRCSPRSGDLSVYWYQQSLDQGLQFLIQYYNGEERAKGNILERFSAQQFPDLHSELNLSSLELGDSALYFCASSVAREGNIQYFGAGTRLSVL.

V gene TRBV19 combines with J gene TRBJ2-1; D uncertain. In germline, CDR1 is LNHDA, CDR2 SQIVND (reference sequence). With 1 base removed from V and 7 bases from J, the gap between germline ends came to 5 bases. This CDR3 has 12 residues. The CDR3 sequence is CASSIARNEQFF. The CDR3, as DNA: TGTGCCAGTAGTATAGCCAGAAATGAGCAGTTCTTC.